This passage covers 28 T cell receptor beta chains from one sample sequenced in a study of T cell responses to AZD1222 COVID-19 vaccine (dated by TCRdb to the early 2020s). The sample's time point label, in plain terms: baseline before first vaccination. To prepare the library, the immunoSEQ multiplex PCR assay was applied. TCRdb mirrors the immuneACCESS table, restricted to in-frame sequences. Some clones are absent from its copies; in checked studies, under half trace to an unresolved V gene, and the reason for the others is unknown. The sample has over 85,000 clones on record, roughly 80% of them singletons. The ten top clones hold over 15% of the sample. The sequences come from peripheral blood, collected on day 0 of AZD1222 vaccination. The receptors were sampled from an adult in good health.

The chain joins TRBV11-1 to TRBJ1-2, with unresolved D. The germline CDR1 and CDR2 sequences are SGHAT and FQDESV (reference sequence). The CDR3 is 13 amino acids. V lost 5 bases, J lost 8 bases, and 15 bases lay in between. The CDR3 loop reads CASSLPDNRGYTF. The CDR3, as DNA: TGTGCCAGCAGCCTCCCTGACAATAGGGGCTACACCTTC. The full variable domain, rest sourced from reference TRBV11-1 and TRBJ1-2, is EAEVAQSPRYKITEKSQAVAFWCDPISGHATLYWYRQILGQGPELLVQFQDESVVDDSQLPKDRFSAERLKGVDSTLKIQPAELGDSAMYLCASSLPDNRGYTFGSGTRLTVV.

CDR3 in amino acids: CASSRDRAARNQPQHF. The CDR3 nucleotides read TGTGCCAGTAGCCGCGACAGGGCGGCGCGCAATCAGCCCCAGCATTTT. This chain joins TRBV19 and TRBJ1-5; 7 bases are shared with TRBD1. Trimming took 6 bases from V and 2 from J; bases not matched to a gene: 10. The CDR3 has 16 residues. From germline, CDR1 is LNHDA and CDR2 SQIVND (reference sequence).

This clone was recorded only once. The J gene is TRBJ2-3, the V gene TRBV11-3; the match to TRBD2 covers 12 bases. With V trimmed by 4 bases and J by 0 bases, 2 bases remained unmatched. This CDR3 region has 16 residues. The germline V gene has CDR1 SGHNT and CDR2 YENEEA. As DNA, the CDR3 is TGTGCCAGCAGCTCCGGACTAGCGGGGAGCACAGATACGCAGTATTTT. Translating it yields CASSSGLAGSTDTQYF.

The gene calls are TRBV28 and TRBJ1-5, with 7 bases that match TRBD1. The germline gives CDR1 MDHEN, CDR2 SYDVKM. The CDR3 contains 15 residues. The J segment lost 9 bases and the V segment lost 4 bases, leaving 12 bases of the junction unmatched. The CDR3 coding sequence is TGTGCCAGCAGTTGGACAGGTCGGAATCAGCGGCCCCAGCATTTT. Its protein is CASSWTGRNQRPQHF.

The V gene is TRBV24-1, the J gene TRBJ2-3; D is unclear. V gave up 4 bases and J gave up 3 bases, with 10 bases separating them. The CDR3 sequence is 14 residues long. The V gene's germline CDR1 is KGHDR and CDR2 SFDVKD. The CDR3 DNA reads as TGTGCCACCAGTGAAGAGTTCCAAACAGATACGCAGTATTTT. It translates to CATSEEFQTDTQYF.

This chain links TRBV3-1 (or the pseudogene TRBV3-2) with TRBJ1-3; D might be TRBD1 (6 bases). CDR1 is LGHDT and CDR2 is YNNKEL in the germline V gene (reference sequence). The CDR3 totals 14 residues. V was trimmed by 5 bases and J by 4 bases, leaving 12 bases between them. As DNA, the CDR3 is TGTGCCAGCAGCTCTACAGGGCGCGGAAACACCATATATTTT. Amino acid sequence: CASSSTGRGNTIYF.

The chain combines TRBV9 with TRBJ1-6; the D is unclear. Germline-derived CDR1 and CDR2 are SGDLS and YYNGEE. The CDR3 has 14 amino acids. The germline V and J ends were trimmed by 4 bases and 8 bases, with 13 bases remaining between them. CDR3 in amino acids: CASSPAVGYSPLHF. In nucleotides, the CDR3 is TGTGCCAGCAGCCCCGCCGTCGGGTATTCACCCCTCCACTTT.

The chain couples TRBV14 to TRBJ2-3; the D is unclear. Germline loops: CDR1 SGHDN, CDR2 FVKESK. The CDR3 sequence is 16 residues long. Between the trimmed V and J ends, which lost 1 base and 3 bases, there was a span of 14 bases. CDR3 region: CASSQGWGSATDTQYF. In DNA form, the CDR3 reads TGTGCCAGCAGCCAAGGGTGGGGAAGTGCTACAGATACGCAGTATTTT. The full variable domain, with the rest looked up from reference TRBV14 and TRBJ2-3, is EAGVTQFPSHSVIEKGQTVTLRCDPISGHDNLYWYRRVMGKEIKFLLHFVKESKQDESGMPNNRFLAERTGGTYSTLKVQPAELEDSGVYFCASSQGWGSATDTQYFGPGTRLTVL.

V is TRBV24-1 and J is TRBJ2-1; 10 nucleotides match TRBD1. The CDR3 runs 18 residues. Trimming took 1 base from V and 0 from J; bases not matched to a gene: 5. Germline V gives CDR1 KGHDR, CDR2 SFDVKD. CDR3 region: CATSDLGGQGTSYNEQFF. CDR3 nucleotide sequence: TGTGCCACCAGTGATTTAGGGGGACAGGGGACCTCCTACAATGAGCAGTTCTTC.

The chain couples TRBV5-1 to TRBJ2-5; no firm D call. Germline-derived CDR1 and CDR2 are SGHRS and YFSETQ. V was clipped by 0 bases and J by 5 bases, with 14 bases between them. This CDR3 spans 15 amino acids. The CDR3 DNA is TGCGCCAGCAGCTTGGCCGGATTAGAAGGGGAGACCCAGTACTTC. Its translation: CASSLAGLEGETQYF.

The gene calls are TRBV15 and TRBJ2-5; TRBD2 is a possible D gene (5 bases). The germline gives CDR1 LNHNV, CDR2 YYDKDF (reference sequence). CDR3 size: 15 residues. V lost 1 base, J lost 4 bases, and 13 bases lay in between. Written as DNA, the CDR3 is TGTGCCACCAGCAGAGCCGGGATCGCGGTAGAGACCCAGTACTTC. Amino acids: CATSRAGIAVETQYF.

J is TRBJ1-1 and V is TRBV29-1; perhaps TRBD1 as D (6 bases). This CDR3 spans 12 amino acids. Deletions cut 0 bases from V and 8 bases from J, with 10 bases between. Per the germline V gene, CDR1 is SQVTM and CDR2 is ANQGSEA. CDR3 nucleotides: TGCAGCGTTGAAGATCCCGGGACAGAAGCTTTCTTT. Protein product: CSVEDPGTEAFF.

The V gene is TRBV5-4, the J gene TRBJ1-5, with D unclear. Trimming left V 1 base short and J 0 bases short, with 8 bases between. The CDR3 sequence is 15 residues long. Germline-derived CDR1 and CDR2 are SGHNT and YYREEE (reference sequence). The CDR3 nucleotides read TGTGCCAGCAGCTTGCTGAGCGGTAGCAATCAGCCCCAGCATTTT. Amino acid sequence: CASSLLSGSNQPQHF.

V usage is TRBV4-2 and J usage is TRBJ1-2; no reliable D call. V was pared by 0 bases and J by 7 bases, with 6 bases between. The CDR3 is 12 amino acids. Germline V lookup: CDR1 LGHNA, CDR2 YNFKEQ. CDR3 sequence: CASSQDSGGYTF. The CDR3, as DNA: TGTGCCAGCAGCCAAGACTCGGGTGGCTACACCTTC.

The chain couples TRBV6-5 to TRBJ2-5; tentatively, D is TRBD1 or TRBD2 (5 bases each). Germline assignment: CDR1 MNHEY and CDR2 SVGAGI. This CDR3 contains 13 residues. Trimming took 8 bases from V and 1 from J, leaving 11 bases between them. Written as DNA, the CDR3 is TGTGCCAGCCCCGGGGCTAGCCAAGAGACCCAGTACTTC. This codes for CASPGASQETQYF.

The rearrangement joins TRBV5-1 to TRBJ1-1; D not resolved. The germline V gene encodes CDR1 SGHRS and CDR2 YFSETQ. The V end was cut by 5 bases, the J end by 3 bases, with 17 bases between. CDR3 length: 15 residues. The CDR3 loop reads CASRRIERVDTEAFF. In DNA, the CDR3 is TGCGCCAGCAGAAGAATAGAGAGGGTCGACACTGAAGCTTTCTTT.

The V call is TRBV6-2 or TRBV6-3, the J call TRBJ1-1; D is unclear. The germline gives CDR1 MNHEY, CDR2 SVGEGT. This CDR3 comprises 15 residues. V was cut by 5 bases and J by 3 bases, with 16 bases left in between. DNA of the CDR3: TGTGCCAGCAGTGGTCAAAAGCCCGGGGACACTGAAGCTTTCTTT. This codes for CASSGQKPGDTEAFF.

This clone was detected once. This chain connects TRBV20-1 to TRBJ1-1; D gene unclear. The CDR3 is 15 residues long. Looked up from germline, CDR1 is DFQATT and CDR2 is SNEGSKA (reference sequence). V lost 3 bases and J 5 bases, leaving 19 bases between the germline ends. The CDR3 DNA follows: TGCAGTGCTAGTATTAACAACGTGGGATGGACTGAAGCTTTCTTT. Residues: CSASINNVGWTEAFF.

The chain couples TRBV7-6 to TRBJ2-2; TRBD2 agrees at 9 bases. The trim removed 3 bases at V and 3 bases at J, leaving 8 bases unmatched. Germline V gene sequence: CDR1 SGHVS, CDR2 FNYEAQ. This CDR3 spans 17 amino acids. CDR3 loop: CASSLVSGSVYTGELFF. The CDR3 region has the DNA TGTGCCAGCAGCTTGGTTAGCGGGAGTGTATACACCGGGGAGCTGTTTTTT.

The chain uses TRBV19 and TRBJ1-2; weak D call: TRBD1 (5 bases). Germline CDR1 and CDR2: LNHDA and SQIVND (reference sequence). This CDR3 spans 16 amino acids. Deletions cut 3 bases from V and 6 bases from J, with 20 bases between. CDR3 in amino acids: CASSIGTSPRADGYTF. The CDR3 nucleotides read TGTGCCAGTAGTATTGGGACTTCCCCTAGGGCGGATGGCTACACCTTC.

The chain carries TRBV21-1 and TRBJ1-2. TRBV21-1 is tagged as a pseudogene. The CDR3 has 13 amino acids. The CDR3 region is CASIQVGWDGYTF. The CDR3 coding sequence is TGTGCCAGCATCCAGGTAGGGTGGGATGGCTACACCTTC.

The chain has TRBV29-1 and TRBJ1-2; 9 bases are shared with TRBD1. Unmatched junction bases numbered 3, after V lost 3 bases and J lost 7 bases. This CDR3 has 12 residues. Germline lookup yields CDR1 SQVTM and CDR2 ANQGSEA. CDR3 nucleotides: TGCAGCGTTGAGGGGACAGGGTCTGGCTACACCTTC. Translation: CSVEGTGSGYTF.

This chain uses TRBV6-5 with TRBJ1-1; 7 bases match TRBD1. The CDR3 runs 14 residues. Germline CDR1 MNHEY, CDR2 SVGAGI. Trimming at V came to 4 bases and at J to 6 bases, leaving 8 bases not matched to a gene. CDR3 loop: CASSSDRAVAEAFF. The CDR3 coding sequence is TGTGCCAGCAGTTCTGACAGGGCGGTCGCTGAAGCTTTCTTT.

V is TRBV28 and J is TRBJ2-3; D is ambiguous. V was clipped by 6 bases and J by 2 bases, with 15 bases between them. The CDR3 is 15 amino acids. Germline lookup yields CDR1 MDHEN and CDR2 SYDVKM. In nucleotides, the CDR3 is TGTGCCAGCAGGGACGCCAGCCGGGTCACAGATACGCAGTATTTT. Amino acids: CASRDASRVTDTQYF.

The CDR3 sequence: CAWSPRRLAKNIQYF. The CDR3 DNA sequence: TGTGCCTGGAGTCCCCGTAGGCTAGCCAAAAACATTCAGTACTTC. The gene calls are TRBV30 and TRBJ2-4; D uncertain. This CDR3 is built from 15 residues. The V gene's germline CDR1 is GTSNPN and CDR2 SVGIG (reference sequence). The V end lost 2 bases, the J end lost 0 bases, and 11 bases lay between the germline ends.

DNA of the CDR3: TGCGCCAGCAGCTCCGGACTAGCCTCACCCAGTGAGGAGACCCAGTACTTC. Amino acid sequence: CASSSGLASPSEETQYF. This sequence joins TRBV5-1 and TRBJ2-5; 8 bases line up with TRBD2. V was pared by 3 bases and J by 5 bases, with 15 bases of the junction left unmatched. Germline values: CDR1 SGHRS, CDR2 YFSETQ. This CDR3 is built from 17 residues. The variable domain in full, with the rest retrieved from reference TRBV5-1 and TRBJ2-5, is KAGVTQTPRYLIKTRGQQVTLSCSPISGHRSVSWYQQTPGQGLQFLFEYFSETQRNKGNFPGRFSGRQFSNSRSEMNVSTLELGDSALYLCASSSGLASPSEETQYFGPGTRLLVL.

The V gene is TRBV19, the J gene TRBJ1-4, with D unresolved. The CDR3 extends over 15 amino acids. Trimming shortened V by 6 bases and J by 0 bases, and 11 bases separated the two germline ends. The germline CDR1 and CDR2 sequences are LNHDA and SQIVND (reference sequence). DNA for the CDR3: TGTGCCAGTAGAGAAACCGGGGCAACTAATGAAAAACTGTTTTTT. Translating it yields CASRETGATNEKLFF.

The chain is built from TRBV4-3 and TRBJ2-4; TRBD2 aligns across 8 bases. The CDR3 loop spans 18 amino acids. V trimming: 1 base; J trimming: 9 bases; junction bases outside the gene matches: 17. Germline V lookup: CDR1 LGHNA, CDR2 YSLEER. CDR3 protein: CASSQGVTGGPGGGIQYF. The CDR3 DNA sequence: TGCGCCAGCAGCCAAGGGGTAACGGGAGGGCCGGGCGGCGGCATTCAGTACTTC.